These 5 T cell receptor beta chains originate from one sample sequenced in a study of blood T cell repertoires in COVID-19. TCRdb keeps only in-frame clones here, not all; method: immunoSEQ multiplex PCR. This sample has around 26,000 clones; 92% occur once, and the top ten carry 2.5% to 3%. Input material: peripheral blood. The receptors were sampled from a human donor in a cohort sampled during active COVID-19.

The chain employs TRBV7-2 and TRBJ1-1, with no clear D. The CDR3 has 15 amino acids. V was trimmed by 4 bases and J by 2 bases, leaving 14 bases between them. Germline CDR1 SGHTA, CDR2 FQGNSA. DNA for the CDR3: TGTGCCAGCAGCTCAGGCGGGGAAGTTAACACTGAAGCTTTCTTT. It encodes CASSSGGEVNTEAFF.

The chain links TRBV27 to TRBJ2-2; 7 positions match TRBD1. Germline CDR1 MNHEY, CDR2 SMNVEV (reference sequence). Germline trimming cut 6 bases from V and 3 bases from J; bases unmatched to any gene: 10. The CDR3 has 16 residues. DNA for the CDR3: TGTGCCAGCAGGGTAAAGGGGGCGCGTGACACCGGGGAGCTGTTTTTT. Translating it yields CASRVKGARDTGELFF.

The chain is built from TRBV6-5 and TRBJ1-1, with 10 bases aligning to TRBD1. CDR3 size: 14 residues. Germline V gene lookup returns CDR1 MNHEY and CDR2 SVGAGI. V lost 5 bases and J lost 3; bases outside the gene matches: 3. Here the CDR3 reads CASSPGTGDTEAFF. CDR3 nucleotides: TGTGCCAGCAGTCCCGGGACAGGGGACACTGAAGCTTTCTTT.

This chain connects TRBV7-9 to TRBJ1-5; no definite D call. Trimming pared 3 bases from V and 0 bases from J, leaving 9 bases between. CDR3 length equals 15 residues. CDR1 and CDR2 (germline): SEHNR, FQNEAQ (reference sequence). The CDR3 nucleotides read TGTGCCAGCAGCTTGGCAGGCCTTAGCAATCAGCCCCAGCATTTT. As protein: CASSLAGLSNQPQHF. The full variable domain, completed using reference TRBV7-9 and TRBJ1-5, is DTGVSQNPRHKITKRGQNVTFRCDPISEHNRLYWYRQTLGQGPEFLTYFQNEAQLEKSRLLSDRFSAERPKGSFSTLEIQRTEQGDSAMYLCASSLAGLSNQPQHFGDGTRLSIL.

This rearrangement joins TRBV12-2 to TRBJ2-2; TRBD2 is the table's D call and was not checked against the DNA. TRBV12-2 is deemed a pseudogene. This CDR3 has 20 residues. CDR3 loop: CASRLAGPGLAENDTGELFF. CDR3 nucleotide sequence: TGTGCAAGTCGCTTAGCGGGTCCGGGACTAGCGGAGAATGACACCGGGGAGCTGTTTTTT.